This T cell receptor beta chain was sequenced for a study of T cells after yellow fever vaccination. The study's findings and limits: Booster sampling recovered most clones from primary vaccination (less than 97% CD4, around 88% CD8).

TCRdb re-derived calls from the 5' RACE reads in MiXCR, one entry per CDR3 protein. This sample has about 110,000 distinct CDR3 sequences, with more than 7.5% found just once. The CDR3 is 12 amino acids. Germline CDR1 and CDR2: GTSNPN and SVGIG (reference sequence). V was clipped by 1 base and J by 6 bases, with 6 bases between them. This clonotype has ten or more counts. What it binds is unknown. The input for sequencing was CD8+ T cells sorted from PBMCs, taken 45 days after the yellow fever booster vaccination. This sequence joins TRBV30 and TRBJ2-2, with D unresolved. This TCR was sampled from a man in his thirties or forties who received the YFV17D yellow fever vaccine. The CDR3 loop reads CAWSGLPGELFF. The DNA of the CDR3 is TGTGCCTGGAGTGGCCTCCCCGGGGAGCTGTTTTTT.